One and the same sample provided the 30 T cell receptor beta chains below, sequenced in a study of cytomegalovirus exposure and HLA in healthy donors. The PCR had 60 Vbeta and 13 Jbeta primers. Using immunoSEQ multiplex PCR, the repertoire was profiled, and TCRdb retains in-frame clones only, with some absent. The table has about 98,000 clones, about 74% seen once. Sequenced material: PBMCs. These receptors were taken from a man in his 60s in good health and CMV-seropositive.

This clone was seen only a few times. The chain is built from TRBV6-1 and TRBJ1-4; TRBD1 matches at 9 bases. This CDR3 has 15 amino acids. CDR1 and CDR2 from the germline V gene are MNHNS and SASEGT. V lost 5 bases to trimming and J lost 7 bases; unmatched junction nucleotides: 8. CDR3 DNA sequence: TGTGCCAGCAGTTCTACAGGGGGCGGCGGTGAAAAACTGTTTTTT. This sequence encodes CASSSTGGGGEKLFF.

CDR3 in DNA: TGCGCCAGCAGGCCATACAGGGGGCAAGGTCACAATGAGCAGTTCTTC. Amino acids: CASRPYRGQGHNEQFF. V gene TRBV5-1 combines with J gene TRBJ2-1; 9 nucleotides line up with TRBD1. The germline gives CDR1 SGHRS, CDR2 YFSETQ. The length of the CDR3 is 16 residues. Trimming at V came to 5 bases and at J to 5 bases, leaving 11 bases not matched to a gene.

A single count supports this clone. The chain links TRBV9 to TRBJ1-1; possible D gene TRBD1, 6 bases. Between the trimmed V and J ends, which lost 3 bases and 2 bases, there was a span of 8 bases. In germline, CDR1 is SGDLS, CDR2 YYNGEE. This CDR3 contains 13 residues. The CDR3 sequence is CASSGRGNTEAFF. The CDR3 DNA sequence: TGTGCCAGCAGCGGCAGGGGAAACACTGAAGCTTTCTTT. Based on the CDR3 plus reference TRBV9 and TRBJ1-1, the full variable domain is DSGVTQTPKHLITATGQRVTLRCSPRSGDLSVYWYQQSLDQGLQFLIQYYNGEERAKGNILERFSAQQFPDLHSELNLSSLELGDSALYFCASSGRGNTEAFFGQGTRLTVV.

A few counts support this clone. The rearrangement joins TRBV2 to TRBJ1-6; 8 bases fit TRBD1. The CDR3 has 15 residues. The germline V gene encodes CDR1 SNHLY and CDR2 FYNNEI. After removal of 2 bases from V and 14 bases from J, the junction contained 11 bases not matched to a gene. CDR3 in amino acids: CASSEPDRGVRSLHF. Written as DNA, the CDR3 is TGTGCCAGCAGTGAACCCGACAGGGGAGTTAGGTCCCTCCACTTT.

This clone appeared once. The J gene is TRBJ2-5, the V gene TRBV9; 8 positions match TRBD2. This CDR3 is built from 16 residues. Germline loops: CDR1 SGDLS, CDR2 YYNGEE. Trimming at V came to 4 bases and at J to 3 bases, leaving 11 bases not matched to a gene. CDR3 bases: TGTGCCAGCAGCCTCAGTGGGATTAGCGGGGAAGAGACCCAGTACTTC. The encoded protein is CASSLSGISGEETQYF.

V usage is TRBV11-2 and J usage is TRBJ1-1, with D uncertain. This CDR3 has 13 residues. The V and J ends lost 5 bases and 4 bases respectively, with 11 bases between them. Germline CDR1 SGHAT, CDR2 FQNNGV. The CDR3 region has the DNA TGTGCCAGCAGCCCCCGGGCGGGCACTGAAGCTTTCTTT. Its protein product is CASSPRAGTEAFF.

The chain links TRBV7-3 to TRBJ2-3, with D perhaps matching TRBD2 (6 bases). V shed 5 bases and J shed 4 bases, with 16 bases lying between them. CDR3 length equals 15 residues. In germline, CDR1 is SGHTA, CDR2 FQGTGA. In DNA form, the CDR3 reads TGTGCCAGCAGCCCTCAGCCTAGCGCCCCAGATACGCAGTATTTT. Encoded protein: CASSPQPSAPDTQYF.

The chain carries TRBV25-1 and TRBJ2-1, with D tentatively TRBD2 (7 bases). The CDR3 covers 15 residues. Trimming pared 9 bases from V and 4 bases from J, leaving 19 bases between. Germline-derived CDR1 and CDR2 are MGHDK and SYGVNS. The CDR3, as DNA: TGTGCCAGTTCCACACGGGGGGCCTTATACAATGAGCAGTTCTTC. Its translation: CASSTRGALYNEQFF.

This chain links TRBV5-6 with TRBJ1-1, with TRBD1 identical over 7 bases. With V trimmed by 0 bases and J by 3 bases, 8 bases remained unmatched. Germline V gives CDR1 SGHDT, CDR2 YYEEEE. CDR3 length equals 16 residues. The DNA for the CDR3 is TGTGCCAGCAGCTTGGAAGTGGCAGGACAGGACACTGAAGCTTTCTTT. It specifies CASSLEVAGQDTEAFF.

About this clone itself: The same CDR3 is also encoded by other DNA sequences in this sample. The rearrangement joins TRBV7-2 to TRBJ2-5; maybe TRBD2 (6 bases). Germline V CDR1 and CDR2: SGHTA, FQGNSA. The CDR3 runs 13 residues. Trimming shortened V by 1 base and J by 5 bases, and 8 bases separated the two germline ends. CDR3 DNA sequence: TGTGCCAGCAGCTTAGGAGGAGGGGAGACCCAGTACTTC. Translating it yields CASSLGGGETQYF.

The chain couples TRBV14 to TRBJ2-1; 13 nucleotides align to TRBD2. Germline V lookup: CDR1 SGHDN, CDR2 FVKESK. With V trimmed by 4 bases and J by 9 bases, 9 bases remained unmatched. The CDR3 is made up of 16 amino acids. Here the CDR3 DNA reads TGTGCCAGCAGCCGTCCTACTAGCGGGAGGGGTAGTGAGCAGTTCTTC. As protein: CASSRPTSGRGSEQFF.

The CDR3 region has the DNA TGTGCCAGCAGCCCGGGGGGAGGCGTCTATGGCTACACCTTC. Protein sequence: CASSPGGGVYGYTF. The J gene is TRBJ1-2, the V gene TRBV5-4, with D perhaps matching TRBD1 (5 bases). This CDR3 is built from 14 residues. Trimming left V 4 bases short and J 4 bases short, with 14 bases between. Germline CDR1 and CDR2: SGHNT and YYREEE (reference sequence).

V and J are TRBV6-1 and TRBJ1-1; weak D call: TRBD1 (5 bases). Trimming cost V 5 bases and J 0 bases, with 10 bases left between them. This CDR3 comprises 14 residues. Germline V lookup: CDR1 MNHNS, CDR2 SASEGT. CDR3 loop: CASSYQGMNTEAFF. CDR3 nucleotides: TGTGCCAGCAGTTATCAGGGTATGAACACTGAAGCTTTCTTT.

J is TRBJ2-6 and V is TRBV27, with D maybe TRBD1 (7 bases). The V end was cut by 0 bases, the J end by 2 bases, with 20 bases between. The CDR3 runs 20 residues. The germline V gene encodes CDR1 MNHEY and CDR2 SMNVEV (reference sequence). The DNA for the CDR3 is TGTGCCAGCAGTTTATCTCGGCTGACAGGGAGGTCGGCTGGGGCCAACGTCCTGACTTTC. This gives the protein CASSLSRLTGRSAGANVLTF.

The chain has TRBV9 and TRBJ1-6, with D tentatively TRBD1 (6 bases). V was clipped by 4 bases and J by 5 bases, with 16 bases between them. Germline CDR1 and CDR2: SGDLS and YYNGEE. This CDR3 has 16 amino acids. The CDR3 region has the DNA TGTGCCAGCAGCCCGGGACACATGCTGAATAATTCACCCCTCCACTTT. Its protein is CASSPGHMLNNSPLHF.

The chain carries TRBV30 and TRBJ1-2; 10 positions agree with TRBD1. The germline gives CDR1 GTSNPN, CDR2 SVGIG (reference sequence). With V trimmed by 1 base and J by 6 bases, 2 bases remained unmatched. The CDR3 has 13 amino acids. The CDR3 DNA reads TGTGCCTGGAGTGCGACAGGGGGCCATGGCTACACCTTC. This sequence encodes CAWSATGGHGYTF.

V is TRBV10-3 and J is TRBJ2-4; 7 positions agree with TRBD1. Per germline, CDR1 ENHRY and CDR2 SYGVKD. V trimming: 3 bases; J trimming: 3 bases; junction bases outside the gene matches: 2. The CDR3 is made up of 14 amino acids. The CDR3 DNA sequence: TGTGCCATCAGTGAAACAGGGGACAAAAACATTCAGTACTTC. Translated, it gives CAISETGDKNIQYF.

This clone appeared a single time. This chain joins TRBV7-9 and TRBJ2-6, with D perhaps TRBD1 (6 bases). Per the germline V gene, CDR1 is SEHNR and CDR2 is FQNEAQ (reference sequence). This CDR3 is built from 16 residues. V was clipped by 0 bases and J by 0 bases, with 6 bases between them. The CDR3 here is CASSLAGASGANVLTF. CDR3 nucleotide sequence: TGTGCCAGCAGCTTAGCGGGGGCCTCTGGGGCCAACGTCCTGACTTTC.

This chain joins TRBV14 and TRBJ2-1, with 7 bases matching TRBD1. Germline CDR1 is SGHDN and CDR2 is FVKESK. Losses at the gene ends were 4 bases for V and 6 bases for J; bases not matched to a gene: 9. The CDR3 totals 15 residues. CDR3 sequence: CASSPTGDWRNEQFF. CDR3 nucleotide sequence: TGTGCCAGCAGCCCTACAGGGGATTGGCGCAATGAGCAGTTCTTC.

This clone turned up a few times. The chain employs TRBV6-5 and TRBJ2-7; D not resolved. The germline V and J ends were trimmed by 2 bases and 2 bases, with 10 bases remaining between them. The CDR3 loop spans 14 amino acids. Germline values: CDR1 MNHEY, CDR2 SVGAGI. In DNA form, the CDR3 reads TGTGCCAGCAGTTACCGAGGCACCACCTACGAGCAGTACTTC. It yields the protein CASSYRGTTYEQYF.

This clone is a singleton in its sample. The chain has TRBV27 and TRBJ2-7, with a tentative D call TRBD2 (6 bases). This CDR3 spans 14 amino acids. Germline CDR1 and CDR2: MNHEY and SMNVEV (reference sequence). The V end lost 0 bases, the J end lost 2 bases, and 8 bases lay between the germline ends. CDR3 protein: CASSLSGGTYEQYF. As DNA, the CDR3 is TGTGCCAGCAGTTTATCCGGGGGAACCTACGAGCAGTACTTC.

The rearrangement links TRBV7-8 to TRBJ2-1; TRBD1 might be the D (6 bases). V lost 2 bases and J 12 bases, leaving 11 bases between the germline ends. The CDR3 runs 12 residues. CDR1 SGHVS and CDR2 FQNEAQ come from the germline V gene. The CDR3 nucleotides read TGTGCCAGCAGCTTAAACAGGGTAGGGCAGTTCTTC. It translates to CASSLNRVGQFF.

This clone was counted at least ten times. The J gene is TRBJ1-1, the V gene TRBV5-1; TRBD1 matches at 10 bases. V lost 3 bases and J lost 8; bases outside the gene matches: 10. The CDR3 loop spans 15 amino acids. Germline CDR1 reads SGHRS; CDR2 reads YFSETQ. CDR3 amino acids: CASSSISGTGVEAFF. The CDR3 nucleotides read TGCGCCAGCAGCTCGATCTCCGGGACAGGGGTGGAAGCTTTCTTT.

This clone appeared a single time. The chain links TRBV18 to TRBJ2-3; 7 bases fit TRBD2. There are 16 residues in the CDR3. Germline V CDR1 and CDR2: KGHSH, LQKENI. Trimming took 6 bases from V and 0 from J; bases not matched to a gene: 9. The CDR3 loop is CASSTLGGYSTDTQYF. CDR3 nucleotides: TGTGCCAGCTCTACCCTCGGGGGGTATAGCACAGATACGCAGTATTTT.

The gene calls are TRBV6-6 and TRBJ2-7, with TRBD2 as a possible D gene (5 bases). The CDR3 runs to 13 residues. Per germline, CDR1 MNHNY and CDR2 SVGAGI (reference sequence). Trimming cost V 0 bases and J 2 bases, with 5 bases left between them. CDR3 region: CASSYSRAYEQYF. The CDR3 bases are TGTGCCAGCAGTTACTCGAGGGCCTACGAGCAGTACTTC.

Only one count was recorded for this clone. The gene calls are TRBV5-6 and TRBJ1-1; TRBD1 aligns across 12 bases. There are 15 residues in the CDR3. With V trimmed by 4 bases and J by 4 bases, 5 bases remained unmatched. Germline V CDR1 and CDR2: SGHDT, YYEEEE. The CDR3 here is CASSRDRGRSTEAFF. CDR3 sequence (DNA): TGTGCCAGCAGCCGGGACAGGGGGCGCAGCACTGAAGCTTTCTTT.

A few counts support this clone. This chain connects TRBV5-1 to TRBJ2-1; D possibly corresponds to TRBD2 (5 bases). Per the germline V gene, CDR1 is SGHRS and CDR2 is YFSETQ. V was shortened by 4 bases and J by 2 bases, with 10 bases between the two germline ends. The CDR3 length is 14 residues. CDR3 sequence (DNA): TGCGCCAGCAGCCCGCTAGCCACCTACAATGAGCAGTTCTTC. This gives the protein CASSPLATYNEQFF.

This chain uses TRBV5-6 with TRBJ2-6; 9 bases match TRBD1. The V gene's germline CDR1 is SGHDT and CDR2 YYEEEE. V gave up 5 bases and J gave up 1 base; unmatched junction bases: 13. The CDR3 spans 19 residues. CDR3 residues: CASRHATGTGRSGANVLTF. The CDR3 DNA reads as TGTGCCAGCAGACACGCAACCGGGACAGGGAGGTCTGGGGCCAACGTCCTGACTTTC.

The chain has TRBV6-5 and TRBJ1-1; D unresolved. Trimming cost V 2 bases and J 3 bases, with 7 bases left between them. The CDR3 length is 13 residues. CDR1 and CDR2 from the germline V gene are MNHEY and SVGAGI. The DNA of the CDR3 is TGTGCCAGCAGTTACGCGGAGCACACTGAAGCTTTCTTT. It encodes CASSYAEHTEAFF.

This clone was seen more than once but under ten times. This chain joins TRBV13 and TRBJ2-1; 9 bases match TRBD2. Germline-derived CDR1 and CDR2 are PRHDT and FYEKMQ (reference sequence). The CDR3 is 14 amino acids. J lost 12 bases, V lost 3 bases, and 9 bases had no gene match. Here the CDR3 DNA reads TGTGCCAGCAGCTTCAGGACAGCGGGAGGTGGGCAGTTCTTC. This encodes CASSFRTAGGGQFF.